This T cell receptor (beta chain) originates from a study of T cell changes during pregnancy in multiple sclerosis. Profiled with immunoSEQ multiplex PCR; TCRdb holds only in-frame clones, not every one. The sample includes 60,000 or so clones, 90% of them seen just once. CDR1 is SEHNR and CDR2 is FQNEAQ in the germline V gene (reference sequence). This CDR3 region has 18 residues. The V and J ends lost 5 bases and 0 bases, in that order; junction bases with no gene match: 13. The specimen comprised peripheral blood, sampled in the second trimester of pregnancy. The TCR was taken from a female donor in good health, enrolled as a control in a pregnancy study. The chain has TRBV7-9 and TRBJ1-3; 7 bases match TRBD1. The CDR3 loop reads CASSHYRGLGISGNTIYF. CDR3 bases: TGTGCCAGCAGCCATTACAGGGGACTAGGTATCTCTGGAAACACCATATATTTT. The whole variable domain, remainder taken from reference TRBV7-9 and TRBJ1-3, is DTGVSQNPRHKITKRGQNVTFRCDPISEHNRLYWYRQTLGQGPEFLTYFQNEAQLEKSRLLSDRFSAERPKGSFSTLEIQRTEQGDSAMYLCASSHYRGLGISGNTIYFGEGSWLTVV.